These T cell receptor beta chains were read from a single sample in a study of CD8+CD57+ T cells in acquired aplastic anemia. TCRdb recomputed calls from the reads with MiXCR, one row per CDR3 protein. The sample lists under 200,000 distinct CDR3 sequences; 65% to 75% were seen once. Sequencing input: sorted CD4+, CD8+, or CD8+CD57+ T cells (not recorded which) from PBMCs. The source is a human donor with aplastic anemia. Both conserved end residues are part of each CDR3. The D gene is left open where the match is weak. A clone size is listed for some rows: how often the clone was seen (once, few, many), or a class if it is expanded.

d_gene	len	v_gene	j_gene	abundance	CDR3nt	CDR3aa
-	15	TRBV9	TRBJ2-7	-	TGTGCCAGCAGCGCCTACTTTGCACCCGAATACGAGCAGTACTTC	CASSAYFAPEYEQYF
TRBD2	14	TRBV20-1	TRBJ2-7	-	TGCAGTGCACGGGAGGGTCGGGTGGGGGGCGAGCAGTACTTC	CSAREGRVGGEQYF
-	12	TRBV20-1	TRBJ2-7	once	TGCAGTGCTAGTCCTGGACAGTACGAGCAGTACTTC	CSASPGQYEQYF
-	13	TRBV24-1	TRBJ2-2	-	TGTGCCACCAGTGGACAGTACCCCGGGGAGCTGTTTTTT	CATSGQYPGELFF
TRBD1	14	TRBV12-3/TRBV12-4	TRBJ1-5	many	TGTGCCAGCAGTTCGACAGGGGGGCATCAGCCCCAGCATTTT	CASSSTGGHQPQHF
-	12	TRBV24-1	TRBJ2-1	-	TGTGCCACCAGTGCCGCCTACAATGAGCAGTTCTTC	CATSAAYNEQFF
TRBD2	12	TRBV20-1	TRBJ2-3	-	TGCAGTGCTTTCGGGGGGGCAGATACGCAGTATTTT	CSAFGGADTQYF
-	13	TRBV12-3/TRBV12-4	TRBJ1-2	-	TGTGCCAGCAGTTTCAGACAGAACTATGGCTACACCTTC	CASSFRQNYGYTF
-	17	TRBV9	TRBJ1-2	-	TGTGCCAGCAGCGTATTGTCCGGGGCAGTGGGAGGATATGGCTACACCTTC	CASSVLSGAVGGYGYTF
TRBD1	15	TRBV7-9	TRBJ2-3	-	TGTGCCAGCAGCCGGGGACAGGGTCTAATCGGTACGCAGTATTTT	CASSRGQGLIGTQYF
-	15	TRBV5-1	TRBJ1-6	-	TGCGCCAGCAGCTTGAGGCAGGACCGGGGGGGACCCCTCCACTTT	CASSLRQDRGGPLHF
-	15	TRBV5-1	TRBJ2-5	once	TGCGCCAGCAGCCCGGTGGGGTGGGGAGGAGAGACCCAGTACTTC	CASSPVGWGGETQYF
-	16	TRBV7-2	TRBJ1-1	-	TGTGCCAGCAGCTTAGACGTGGGAATGGTAGGAACTGAAGCTTTCTTT	CASSLDVGMVGTEAFF
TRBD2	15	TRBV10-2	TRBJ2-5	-	TGCGCCACTATGATCAAGGGACTAGAGTCAGAGACCCAGTACTTC	CATMIKGLESETQYF
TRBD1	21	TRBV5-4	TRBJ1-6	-	TGTGCCAGCAGCTCCGCGGGTAGGGACAGCGAAACAAGCTCCTATAATTCACCCCTCCACTTT	CASSSAGRDSETSSYNSPLHF
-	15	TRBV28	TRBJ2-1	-	TGTGCCAGCATCTCACCGGGGCAGGCCTACAATGAGCAGTTCTTC	CASISPGQAYNEQFF
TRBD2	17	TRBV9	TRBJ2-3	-	TGTGCCAGCACCGGGGGAATTAGCGGGGCAAGCACAGATACGCAGTATTTT	CASTGGISGASTDTQYF
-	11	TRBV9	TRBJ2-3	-	TGTGCCAGCTCACATGGAGATACGCAGTATTTT	CASSHGDTQYF
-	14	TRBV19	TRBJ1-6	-	TGTGCCAGTAGTATCGGTTCAGCACACTCACCCCTCCACTTT	CASSIGSAHSPLHF
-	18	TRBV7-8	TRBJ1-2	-	TGTGCCAGCAGCTCCGACAGGATACGAGCAGGGGATAACTATGGCTACACCTTC	CASSSDRIRAGDNYGYTF
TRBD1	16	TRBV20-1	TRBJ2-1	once	TGCAGTGCCGACCCCCATAGACAGGGTGGCTACAATGAGCAGTTCTTC	CSADPHRQGGYNEQFF
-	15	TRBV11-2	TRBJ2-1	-	TGTGCCAGCAGGGAACCCTTCAGCTCCTACAATGAGCAGTTCTTC	CASREPFSSYNEQFF
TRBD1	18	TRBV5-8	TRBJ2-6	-	TGTGCCAGCAGCCCCCGGGACAGGGGCAGAAATGGGGCCAACGTCCTGACTTTC	CASSPRDRGRNGANVLTF
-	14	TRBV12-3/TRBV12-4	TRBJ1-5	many	TGTGCCAGCAGTTTCGGTTATAGCAATCAGCCCCAGCATTTT	CASSFGYSNQPQHF
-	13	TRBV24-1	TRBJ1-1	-	TGTGCCACCAGACCCCCGAAGGGGACTGAAGCTTTCTTT	CATRPPKGTEAFF